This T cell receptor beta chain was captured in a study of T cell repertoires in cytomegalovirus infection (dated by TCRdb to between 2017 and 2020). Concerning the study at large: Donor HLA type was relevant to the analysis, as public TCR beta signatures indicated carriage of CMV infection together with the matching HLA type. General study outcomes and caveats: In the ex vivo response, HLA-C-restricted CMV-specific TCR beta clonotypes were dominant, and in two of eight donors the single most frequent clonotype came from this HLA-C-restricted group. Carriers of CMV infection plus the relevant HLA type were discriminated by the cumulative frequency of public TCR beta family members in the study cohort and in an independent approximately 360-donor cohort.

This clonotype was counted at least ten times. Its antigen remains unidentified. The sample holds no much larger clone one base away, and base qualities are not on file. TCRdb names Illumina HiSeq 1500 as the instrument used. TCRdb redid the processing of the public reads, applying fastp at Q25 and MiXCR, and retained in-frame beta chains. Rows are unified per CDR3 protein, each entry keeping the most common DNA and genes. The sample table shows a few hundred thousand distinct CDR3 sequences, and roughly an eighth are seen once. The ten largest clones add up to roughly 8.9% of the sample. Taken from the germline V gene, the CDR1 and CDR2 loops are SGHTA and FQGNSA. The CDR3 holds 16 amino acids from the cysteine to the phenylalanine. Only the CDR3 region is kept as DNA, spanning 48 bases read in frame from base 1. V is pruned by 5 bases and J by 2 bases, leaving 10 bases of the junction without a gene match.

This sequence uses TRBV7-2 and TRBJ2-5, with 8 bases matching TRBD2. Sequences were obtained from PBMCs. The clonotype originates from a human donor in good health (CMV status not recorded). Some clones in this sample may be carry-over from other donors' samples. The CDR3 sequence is CASSLLAERPQETQYF. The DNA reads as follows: TGTGCCAGCAGCCTACTAGCGGAGCGACCTCAAGAGACCCAGTACTTC.